Shown below are 14 T cell receptor beta chains from a single sample sequenced in a study of T cells in Graves' hyperthyroidism and ophthalmopathy. The CDR3 regions of TCR beta were amplified from RNA transcripts. The study used the HTBI primer set for a first-round RT-PCR of the TCR CDR3. TCRdb reprocessed the multiplex PCR reads via MiXCR and lists one record per CDR3 protein. This sample has fewer than 750,000 distinct CDR3 sequences, with 14% to 15% found just once. Sequenced sample: blood. The source of these receptors is a woman aged 35 to 49 with Graves' ophthalmopathy.

This clonotype was counted a single time. V usage is TRBV20-1 and J usage is TRBJ1-1; D perhaps matches TRBD1 (5 bases). CDR1 DFQATT and CDR2 SNEGSKA come from the germline V gene (reference sequence). CDR3 length: 12 amino acids. V was cut by 6 bases and J by 12 bases, with 20 bases left in between. In DNA form, the CDR3 reads TGCAGTGCGTTCCGGGACGGGACGGGAACTTTCTTT. It encodes CSAFRDGTGTFF.

The rearrangement joins TRBV6-2 or TRBV6-3 to TRBJ1-2, with D uncertain. Germline CDR1 MNHEY, CDR2 SVGEGT. V was cut by 7 bases and J by 8 bases, with 11 bases left in between. The CDR3 is 11 amino acids. CDR3 residues: CASMNAGGYTF. CDR3 coding DNA: TGTGCCAGCATGAATGCCGGCGGCTACACCTTC.

This clonotype has ten or more counts. J is TRBJ1-1 and V is TRBV5-1; 7 bases line up with TRBD1. Germline assignment: CDR1 SGHRS and CDR2 YFSETQ. This CDR3 has 13 residues. The ends lost 1 base at V and 7 bases at J; junction bases unmatched: 4. CDR3 region: CASSLTGDSEAFF. The CDR3, as DNA: TGCGCCAGCAGCTTGACAGGGGATAGTGAAGCTTTCTTT.

The chain carries TRBV5-5 and TRBJ2-7; no clear D gene. The V and J ends lost 0 bases and 2 bases respectively, with 15 bases between them. The CDR3 contains 16 residues. The V gene's germline CDR1 is SGHKS and CDR2 YYEKEE (reference sequence). The DNA for the CDR3 is TGTGCCAGCAGCTTGGCTCTTCCGACTCCGGCCTACGAGCAGTACTTC. Translating gives CASSLALPTPAYEQYF. Full variable domain (missing parts from reference TRBV5-5 and TRBJ2-7): DAGVTQSPTHLIKTRGQQVTLRCSPISGHKSVSWYQQVLGQGPQFIFQYYEKEERGRGNFPDRFSARQFPNYSSELNVNALLLGDSALYLCASSLALPTPAYEQYFGPGTRLTVT.

Ten or more counts support this clonotype. The V and J genes are TRBV12-3 or TRBV12-4 and TRBJ2-7, with D maybe TRBD2 (6 bases). This CDR3 spans 14 amino acids. V lost 7 bases and J 5 bases, leaving 18 bases between the germline ends. CDR3 amino acids: CASTNGAAGNEQYF. CDR3 DNA sequence: TGTGCCAGCACTAACGGGGCGGCGGGGAACGAGCAGTACTTC.

This clonotype was recorded a few times. The DNA for the CDR3 is TGTGCCAGCTCACCGGAACAGGGGTGGTGGTACGAGCAGTACTTC. Translating it yields CASSPEQGWWYEQYF. The rearrangement links TRBV18 to TRBJ2-7, with 7 bases identical to TRBD1. Germline values: CDR1 KGHSH, CDR2 LQKENI. Trimming at V came to 3 bases and at J to 4 bases, leaving 9 bases not matched to a gene. The CDR3 contains 15 residues.

The V gene is TRBV6-5, the J gene TRBJ1-3, with D maybe TRBD1 (6 bases). CDR1 is MNHEY, CDR2 SVGAGI, per germline. The CDR3 runs to 16 residues. V dropped 4 bases and J dropped 2 bases, with 15 bases sitting between them. The CDR3 loop reads CASSSSQGKAGNTIYF. CDR3 nucleotides: TGTGCCAGCAGTTCTTCCCAGGGGAAGGCTGGAAACACCATATATTTT.

The chain has TRBV27 and TRBJ2-7, with D tentatively TRBD2 (6 bases). Germline assignment: CDR1 MNHEY and CDR2 SMNVEV (reference sequence). The CDR3 consists of 14 residues. Trimming took off 6 bases at V and 2 bases at J, with 14 bases between the two ends. In nucleotides, the CDR3 is TGTGCCAGCAGCCTTCAACGGGGGACCTACGAGCAGTACTTC. The encoded protein is CASSLQRGTYEQYF.

This clonotype was observed many times. The chain couples TRBV12-3 or TRBV12-4 to TRBJ2-7; 8 bases are a match to TRBD1. V dropped 5 bases and J dropped 4; count of bases not matched to a gene: 7. This CDR3 has 14 residues. The CDR3 nucleotides are TGTGCCAGCAGTGCTTGGACAGGGTGGTACGAGCAGTACTTC. Translated: CASSAWTGWYEQYF.

For the CDR3, the DNA is TGTGCCAGCAGCTTAGGGCGAGCGGGCCGCTCTGGGGCCAACGTCCTGACTTTC. This translates into CASSLGRAGRSGANVLTF. The gene calls are TRBV11-1 and TRBJ2-6; possibly TRBD2 for D (6 bases). CDR3 length equals 18 residues. The germline gives CDR1 SGHAT, CDR2 FQDESV (reference sequence). Trimming shortened V by 1 base and J by 0 bases, and 13 bases separated the two germline ends.

This clonotype was observed a few times. The chain recombines TRBV28 with TRBJ2-7; D perhaps matches TRBD1 (5 bases). V was shortened by 2 bases and J by 6 bases, with 8 bases between the two germline ends. The CDR3 covers 12 residues. Per the germline V gene, CDR1 is MDHEN and CDR2 is SYDVKM. CDR3: CASSLGGAEQYF. The CDR3 coding sequence is TGTGCCAGCAGTTTAGGTGGGGCCGAGCAGTACTTC.

In this sample, this clonotype turned up many times. The genes are TRBV5-1 and TRBJ2-5; D gene ambiguous. With 1 base removed from V and 1 base from J, the gap between germline ends came to 11 bases. Germline loops: CDR1 SGHRS, CDR2 YFSETQ. This CDR3 contains 15 residues. CDR3 region: CASSLYVGPQETQYF. The CDR3 DNA reads TGCGCCAGCAGCTTGTACGTAGGACCCCAAGAGACCCAGTACTTC.

This clonotype has a count of ten or more. The V and J genes are TRBV5-1 and TRBJ2-7, with TRBD2 matching over 10 bases. CDR1 is SGHRS, CDR2 YFSETQ, per germline. The J segment lost 5 bases and the V segment lost 4 bases, leaving 6 bases of the junction unmatched. The CDR3 spans 14 residues. In DNA, the CDR3 is TGCGCCAGCAGCCCTAGCGGGAGTACCCACGAGCAGTACTTC. Its protein is CASSPSGSTHEQYF. Based on the CDR3 plus reference TRBV5-1 and TRBJ2-7, the full variable domain is KAGVTQTPRYLIKTRGQQVTLSCSPISGHRSVSWYQQTPGQGLQFLFEYFSETQRNKGNFPGRFSGRQFSNSRSEMNVSTLELGDSALYLCASSPSGSTHEQYFGPGTRLTVT.

The rearrangement uses TRBV6-2 or TRBV6-3 and TRBJ1-2; D is unresolved. CDR1 is MNHEY, CDR2 SVGEGT, per germline. V lost 0 bases to trimming and J lost 4 bases, with 9 bases between them. The CDR3 sequence is 14 residues long. The CDR3 is CASSYSTRIYGYTF. The CDR3 DNA sequence: TGTGCCAGCAGTTACTCTACCAGAATCTATGGCTACACCTTC.